The entry below describes one T cell receptor beta chain. In this sample, this clonotype turned up many times. This receptor's antigen is unknown. One base away there is no much larger clone; base qualities are not given. These data originate in a study of patients and donors after allogeneic stem cell transplantation (dated by TCRdb to the early 2020s). V is trimmed back by 1 base and J by 2 bases, and the junction contains 4 bases that no gene match accounts for. The CDR3 holds 15 amino acids from the cysteine to the phenylalanine. This entry keeps only the CDR3 DNA: 45 bases, framed from base 1. The CDR1 and CDR2 encoded by the germline V gene are MGHRA and YSYEKL. Library preparation used RT-PCR. These reads were obtained on a NextSeq 550. The public reads were run again by TCRdb, first through fastp at Q25 and then through MiXCR, and only productive beta chains were kept. Each CDR3 protein gets just one entry, which takes the most common genes and DNA from the rows behind it. This sample is represented by 20,000 or so distinct CDR3 sequences; less than 5% of them were singletons. Of the sample, approximately 40% falls within the top ten clones.

The sample was blood, either unsorted or a sorted T cell fraction (not recorded which). The TCR comes from a human donor who was either an allogeneic HSCT recipient or a stem cell or donor lymphocyte infusion donor (not recorded which). It is not recorded whose cells these are; they may come from a transplant donor. In this chain, TRBV4-1 is recombined with TRBJ2-7; 8 bases in the middle match TRBD1. The encoded CDR3 is CASSQVGQVTYEQYF. The nucleotides read TGCGCCAGCAGCCAAGTGGGACAGGTGACCTACGAGCAGTACTTC.